Listed below are T cell receptor beta chains from one sample, sequenced in a study of patients and donors after allogeneic stem cell transplantation. TCRdb re-derived calls from the RT-PCR reads in MiXCR, one entry per CDR3 protein. The sample lists roughly 40,000 distinct CDR3 sequences; more than 30% were seen once. The sample taken for sequencing was blood, either unsorted or a sorted T cell fraction (not recorded which). Source of these receptors: a human donor who was either an allogeneic HSCT recipient or a stem cell or donor lymphocyte infusion donor (not recorded which). It is not recorded whose cells these are; they may come from a transplant donor. CDR3s include the opening cysteine and the closing phenylalanine or tryptophan. The order of the fields is J gene, CDR3 length, V gene, D gene, clone size, CDR3 DNA, CDR3 protein. The D gene is left open where the match is weak. Clone size is stated in some rows and not others, as once, few, many or a class when expanded.

TRBJ1-1 | 13 | TRBV10-3 | TRBD1 | few | TGTGCCGGACAGGGTTCGGGAAACACTGAAGCTTTCTTT | CAGQGSGNTEAFF
TRBJ1-5 | 12 | TRBV12-3/TRBV12-4 | . | few | TGTGCCAGCAGTTTAGCGGGCAGGTCCCAGCATTTT | CASSLAGRSQHF
TRBJ1-4 | 14 | TRBV4-3 | TRBD1 | many | TGCGCCAGCAGCCAGGGACAGCACTCAGAAAAACTGTTTTTT | CASSQGQHSEKLFF
TRBJ2-1 | 16 | TRBV20-1 | . | . | TGCAGTGCTCCGACTATTCCCTGGGGGTCCTACAATGAGCAGTTCTTC | CSAPTIPWGSYNEQFF
TRBJ2-3 | 16 | TRBV20-1 | TRBD2 | . | TGCAGTGCTAGGCACCCCAGGCCCGGGAGGACAGATACGCAGTATTTT | CSARHPRPGRTDTQYF
TRBJ1-2 | 13 | TRBV6-5 | TRBD1 | . | TGTGCCAGCAGTATCCAGGGGGCGGGAGGCTACACCTTC | CASSIQGAGGYTF
TRBJ2-7 | 15 | TRBV5-1 | . | . | TGCGCCAGCAGTCCAGAAGCCGGATTCACCTACGAGCAGTACTTC | CASSPEAGFTYEQYF
TRBJ2-7 | 13 | TRBV5-1 | TRBD2 | . | TGCGCCAGCAGCTTGCGGGAGGGCCTGGAGCAGTACTTC | CASSLREGLEQYF
TRBJ1-1 | 15 | TRBV28 | TRBD1 | . | TGTGCCAGCACTCACAGGGGGCAACTGAACACTGAAGCTTTCTTT | CASTHRGQLNTEAFF
TRBJ1-1 | 14 | TRBV21-1 | . | . | TGTGCCAGCAGCATCCCGGGGGGGGCAGCTGAAGCTTTCTTT | CASSIPGGAAEAFF
TRBJ2-3 | 16 | TRBV7-9 | TRBD2 | . | TGTGCCAGCAGCCGTGGGACTAGCGGGAGTTCAGATACGCAGTATTTT | CASSRGTSGSSDTQYF
TRBJ2-3 | 13 | TRBV10-1 | . | . | TGCGCCAGCAGTGGGTCTAGGTCGGATACGCAGTATTTT | CASSGSRSDTQYF
TRBJ1-2 | 11 | TRBV12-3/TRBV12-4 | . | . | TGTGCCAGCAGACGACAAGCCGGCTACACCTTC | CASRRQAGYTF
TRBJ1-2 | 16 | TRBV27 | . | . | TGTGCCAGCAGTTTATATTTCGAGACTGAAGTCTATGGCTACACCTTC | CASSLYFETEVYGYTF
TRBJ1-4 | 15 | TRBV2 | . | few | TGTGCCAGCAGTGATTGGACCAACCACGGTGAAAAACTGTTTTTT | CASSDWTNHGEKLFF
TRBJ2-6 | 16 | TRBV28 | TRBD1 | . | TGTGCCAGCAGTTTAGGACAGGTCCGTGGGGCCAACGTCCTGACTTTC | CASSLGQVRGANVLTF
TRBJ1-6 | 15 | TRBV28 | . | . | TGTGCCAGCAGGTCCGGGCCAAGCTATAATTCACCCCTCCACTTT | CASRSGPSYNSPLHF
TRBJ2-1 | 16 | TRBV4-3 | TRBD2 | . | TGCGCCAGCAGGCAAGAGACTAGCGGGAGCTACAATGAGCAGTTCTTC | CASRQETSGSYNEQFF
TRBJ1-2 | 14 | TRBV10-3 | . | few | TGTGCCATCAGTCCGATGACGTACCTCTATGGCTACACCTTC | CAISPMTYLYGYTF
TRBJ1-5 | 15 | TRBV21-1 | . | . | TGTGCCAGCAGCGCCAGGGGTAGGGGCAATCAGCCCCAGCATTTT | CASSARGRGNQPQHF
TRBJ1-5 | 16 | TRBV28 | . | many | TGTGCCAGCAGTTATCAGGGACCCGTAAGCAATCAGCCCCAGCATTTT | CASSYQGPVSNQPQHF
TRBJ2-7 | 12 | TRBV10-3 | . | few | TGTGCCATCAGGACGGGGGGCCGCGAGCAGTACTTC | CAIRTGGREQYF
TRBJ1-4 | 15 | TRBV4-1 | . | few | TGCGCCAGCAGCCTTGCTATTCAGACTAATGAAAAACTGTTTTTT | CASSLAIQTNEKLFF
TRBJ2-5 | 12 | TRBV29-1 | TRBD1 | . | TGCAGCGTTCTTGCAGGGGGAGAGACCCAGTACTTC | CSVLAGGETQYF
TRBJ1-2 | 15 | TRBV9 | . | . | TGTGCCAGCAGCGTAGCCCGGACAGTAAACTATGGCTACACCTTC | CASSVARTVNYGYTF
TRBJ2-1 | 14 | TRBV5-1 | . | . | TGCGCCAGCAGCTCAGCGACTCGTTACAATGAGCAGTTCTTC | CASSSATRYNEQFF
TRBJ2-1 | 12 | TRBV29-1 | TRBD1 | . | TGCAGCCCACGGGACAGTAACAATGAGCAGTTCTTC | CSPRDSNNEQFF
TRBJ2-5 | 17 | TRBV7-2 | TRBD2 | . | TGTGCCAGCAGCACCGGAACTAGCGGGAGGGCCCAGGAGACCCAGTACTTC | CASSTGTSGRAQETQYF
TRBJ1-2 | 15 | TRBV7-2 | . | . | TGTGCCAGCAGCTCCCGGGGAGGGGCGAACTATGGCTACACCTTC | CASSSRGGANYGYTF
TRBJ2-5 | 15 | TRBV11-1 | TRBD1 | . | TGTGCCAGCAGCCCCTACGACAGGGTCAGCGAGACCCAGTACTTC | CASSPYDRVSETQYF
TRBJ2-5 | 16 | TRBV21-1 | . | few | TGTGCCAGCAGCAAAATGGGCAGGATCGTTCAAGAGACCCAGTACTTC | CASSKMGRIVQETQYF
TRBJ1-1 | 14 | TRBV20-1 | . | . | TGCAGTGCTGGGGGCCTCCTCCTGAACACTGAAGCTTTCTTT | CSAGGLLLNTEAFF
TRBJ2-2 | 13 | TRBV7-9 | TRBD1 | . | TGTGCCAGCAGAAGGACAGGCCCCGGGGAGCTGTTTTTT | CASRRTGPGELFF
TRBJ1-5 | 15 | TRBV3-1 | . | few | TGTGCCAGCAGCCGGACCCAAGGGGCGGGGTGGCCCCAGCATTTT | CASSRTQGAGWPQHF
TRBJ2-2 | 14 | TRBV12-5 | TRBD1 | once | TGTGCTAGTGGTTTGGGAGACAGGGGGACGGAGCTGTTTTTT | CASGLGDRGTELFF
TRBJ1-5 | 15 | TRBV3-1 | TRBD1 | . | TGTGCCAGCAGCACAGGGGGCGGCAGCAATCAGCCCCAGCATTTT | CASSTGGGSNQPQHF
TRBJ2-7 | 12 | TRBV28 | . | few | TGTGCCAGCAGTCTGGGGTTCTACGAGCAGTACTTC | CASSLGFYEQYF
TRBJ2-3 | 15 | TRBV6-2/TRBV6-3 | TRBD2 | . | TGTGCCAGCAGAGAACCGGGACTAGGGACAGATACGCAGTATTTT | CASREPGLGTDTQYF
TRBJ2-3 | 15 | TRBV6-2/TRBV6-3 | . | few | TGTGCCAGCAGTTACGGGTTTGGTCGCACAGATACGCAGTATTTT | CASSYGFGRTDTQYF
TRBJ1-2 | 15 | TRBV20-1 | . | few | TGCAGTGCTAGAGATTTGACAGGCCCTAACTATGGCTACACCTTC | CSARDLTGPNYGYTF
TRBJ2-7 | 14 | TRBV12-3/TRBV12-4 | TRBD2 | many | TGTGCCACCCAGCGGGGAGGGAGCTCCTACGAGCAGTACTTC | CATQRGGSSYEQYF
TRBJ2-7 | 14 | TRBV5-1 | . | . | TGCGCCAGCAGCTTGCGTTCTAGCCCGTACGAGCAGTACTTC | CASSLRSSPYEQYF
TRBJ2-4 | 13 | TRBV7-3 | . | many | TGTGCCAGCAGCTTAAAGGGAGGCTTCATTCAGTACTTC | CASSLKGGFIQYF
TRBJ2-3 | 15 | TRBV7-9 | . | many | TGTGCCAGCAGGGTACCGGGACAAAACACAGATACGCAGTATTTT | CASRVPGQNTDTQYF
TRBJ1-5 | 14 | TRBV30 | . | . | TGTGCCTGGAGCTCAGGGTGGAGCAATCAGCCCCAGCATTTT | CAWSSGWSNQPQHF
TRBJ1-2 | 15 | TRBV4-1 | . | few | TGCGCCAGCAGCCAGCAGACGGGGGCCAACTATGGCTACACCTTC | CASSQQTGANYGYTF
TRBJ2-1 | 15 | TRBV6-5 | . | . | TGTGCCAGCAGACCGTCGAGACCCGGCCCCGATGAGCAGTTCTTC | CASRPSRPGPDEQFF
TRBJ2-5 | 16 | TRBV4-3 | TRBD2 | . | TGCGCCAGCAGCCAAGATTTGGGACTAGCGGGAGAGACCCAGTACTTC | CASSQDLGLAGETQYF
TRBJ1-5 | 16 | TRBV19 | TRBD1 | . | TGTGCCAGTAATCTCGCCGGGACAGGGTCCAATCAGCCCCAGCATTTT | CASNLAGTGSNQPQHF
TRBJ1-5 | 14 | TRBV12-3/TRBV12-4 | . | . | TGTGCCAGCAGATGGGGGGAATACAATCAGCCCCAGCATTTT | CASRWGEYNQPQHF
TRBJ2-2 | 15 | TRBV6-5 | . | . | TGTGCCAGCTTGAGAGCGGGCCCGAACACCGGGGAGCTGTTTTTT | CASLRAGPNTGELFF
TRBJ1-4 | 15 | TRBV5-1 | TRBD1 | few | TGCGCCAGCAGCCCTCAGGGGGCCCTTAATGAAAAACTGTTTTTT | CASSPQGALNEKLFF
TRBJ1-2 | 15 | TRBV7-2 | . | . | TGTGCCAGCAGCTTACGCCCTGACCGGGACTATGGCTACACCTTC | CASSLRPDRDYGYTF